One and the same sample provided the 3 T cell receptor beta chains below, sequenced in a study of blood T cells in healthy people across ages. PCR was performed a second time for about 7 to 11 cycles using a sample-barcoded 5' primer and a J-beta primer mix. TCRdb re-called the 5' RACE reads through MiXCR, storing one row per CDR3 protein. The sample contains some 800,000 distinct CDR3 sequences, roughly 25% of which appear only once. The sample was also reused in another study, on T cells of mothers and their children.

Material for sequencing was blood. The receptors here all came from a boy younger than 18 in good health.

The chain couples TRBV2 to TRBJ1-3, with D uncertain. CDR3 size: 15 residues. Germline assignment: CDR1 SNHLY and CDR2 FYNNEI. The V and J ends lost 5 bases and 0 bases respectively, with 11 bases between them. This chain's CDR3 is CASSQGSRSGNTIYF. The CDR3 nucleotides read TGTGCCAGCAGTCAAGGGAGCCGCTCTGGAAACACCATATATTTT.

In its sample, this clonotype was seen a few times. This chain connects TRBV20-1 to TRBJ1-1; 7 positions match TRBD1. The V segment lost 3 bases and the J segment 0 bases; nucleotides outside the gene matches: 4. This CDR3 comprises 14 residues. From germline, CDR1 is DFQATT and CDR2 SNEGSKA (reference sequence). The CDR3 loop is CSASRTGMNTEAFF. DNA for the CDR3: TGCAGTGCTAGCAGGACAGGAATGAACACTGAAGCTTTCTTT.

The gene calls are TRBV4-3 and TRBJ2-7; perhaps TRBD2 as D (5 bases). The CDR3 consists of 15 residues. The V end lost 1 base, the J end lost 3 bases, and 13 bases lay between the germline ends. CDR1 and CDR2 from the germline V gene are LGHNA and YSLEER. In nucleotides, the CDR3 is TGCGCCAGCAGCCAAGCAGAGGGAGAGGGCTACGAGCAGTACTTC. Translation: CASSQAEGEGYEQYF.